The 9 T cell receptor beta chains below were found in one sample sequenced in a study of metastatic and nonmetastatic thyroid tumors (TCRdb year 2020). The protocol used for the library was PCR. The sample was run on an Illumina HiSeq 4000. TCRdb trimmed the raw reads at Q25, called clones with MiXCR and kept productive beta chains. The sample has roughly 35,000 clones on record, around a sixth of them singletons. The ten largest account for roughly 7.1% of the sample. None of the patients had been given any treatment before thyroid surgery. The sample was blood. These receptors originate from a female donor with papillary thyroid cancer or a benign thyroid nodule (not recorded which). Some clones in this sample may be carry-over from other donors' samples.

The rearrangement uses TRBV7-8 and TRBJ2-3, with D hard to call. Germline CDR1 is SGHVS and CDR2 is FQNEAQ. V lost 0 bases, J lost 4 bases, and 11 bases lay in between. The CDR3 is made up of 15 amino acids. The CDR3, as DNA: TGTGCCAGCAGCTTAGCGCCGATCCAGGCAGATACGCAGTATTTT. Translated, it gives CASSLAPIQADTQYF.

This clone was detected many times. The V and J genes are TRBV6-1 and TRBJ2-3; D might be TRBD1 (6 bases). Germline-derived CDR1 and CDR2 are MNHNS and SASEGT. The CDR3 is 13 residues long. V shed 10 bases and J shed 1 base, with 12 bases lying between them. The CDR3 sequence is CAIRQEGTDTQYF. CDR3 nucleotide sequence: TGTGCCATCCGACAGGAAGGCACAGATACGCAGTATTTT.

This clone was detected many times. The rearrangement joins TRBV2 to TRBJ1-4; D is unclear. Germline CDR1 is SNHLY and CDR2 is FYNNEI. V gave up 8 bases and J gave up 3 bases, with 13 bases separating them. This CDR3 comprises 14 residues. The CDR3 DNA is TGTGCCAGCGCCCTTGTTGGGTCTAATGAAAAACTGTTTTTT. Translated, it gives CASALVGSNEKLFF.

The table lists this clone with many counts. V usage is TRBV7-2 and J usage is TRBJ2-7, with unresolved D. With 3 bases removed from V and 5 bases from J, the gap between germline ends came to 17 bases. The CDR3 is 15 residues long. The germline V gene encodes CDR1 SGHTA and CDR2 FQGNSA. CDR3 sequence reads: CASSLDAPTGHEQYF. In DNA, the CDR3 is TGTGCCAGCAGCTTGGATGCGCCCACGGGCCACGAGCAGTACTTC.

Ten or more counts support this clone. This sequence joins TRBV29-1 and TRBJ2-3; TRBD2 might be the D (5 bases). V lost 1 base and J 1 base, leaving 6 bases between the germline ends. The CDR3 consists of 13 residues. Germline loops: CDR1 SQVTM, CDR2 ANQGSEA. The CDR3 DNA reads TGCAGCGTTGAAGGTAGCGGCACAGATACGCAGTATTTT. It yields the protein CSVEGSGTDTQYF.

This clone was counted ten times or more. The V gene is TRBV7-9, the J gene TRBJ2-5; a weak D match, TRBD1 (5 bases). This CDR3 has 16 residues. Trimming stripped 4 bases from V and 5 bases from J, with 20 bases between. CDR1 is SEHNR and CDR2 is FQNEAQ in the germline V gene (reference sequence). The CDR3 sequence: CASSSYRAGILETQYF. CDR3 bases: TGTGCCAGCAGCTCGTACCGGGCAGGGATCTTGGAGACCCAGTACTTC.

This clone has only a few counts. This chain joins TRBV6-5 and TRBJ2-2; D gene ambiguous. Between the trimmed V and J ends, which lost 0 bases and 3 bases, there was a span of 17 bases. Looked up from germline, CDR1 is MNHEY and CDR2 is SVGAGI. The CDR3 covers 18 residues. DNA of the CDR3: TGTGCCAGCAGTTACTCGAGGCCATCCTACAGCCACACCGGGGAGCTGTTTTTT. Protein sequence: CASSYSRPSYSHTGELFF.

This clone was observed at least ten times. The chain uses TRBV29-1 and TRBJ2-7; D perhaps matches TRBD2 (6 bases). The V gene's germline CDR1 is SQVTM and CDR2 ANQGSEA. The CDR3 covers 11 residues. The V end lost 4 bases, the J end lost 7 bases, and 11 bases lay between the germline ends. The CDR3 nucleotides are TGCAGCGTTGTAACTAGCCGGGAGCAGTACTTC. Its translation is CSVVTSREQYF.

This clone was seen at least ten times. V gene TRBV20-1 combines with J gene TRBJ2-7; D perhaps matches TRBD1 (7 bases). The CDR3 is 16 amino acids. Trimming took off 0 bases at V and 5 bases at J, with 20 bases between the two ends. Germline lookup yields CDR1 DFQATT and CDR2 SNEGSKA (reference sequence). CDR3 residues: CSAREGGVQGIHEQYF. The CDR3 DNA reads TGCAGTGCTAGAGAGGGCGGGGTACAGGGGATCCACGAGCAGTACTTC.